Each of the 2 T cell receptor beta chains below was sequenced from the same sample in a study of shared clonotypes between healthy human individuals. The method was immunoSEQ multiplex PCR; TCRdb's version includes in-frame clones alone and lacks a portion of them. The sample has some 470,000 clones, roughly four fifths seen once. Material: PBMCs. All receptors derive from a woman in her thirties or forties in good health. Some clones in this sample may be carry-over from other donors' samples.

The chain recombines TRBV13 with TRBJ2-3; 7 nucleotides line up with TRBD1. V lost 0 bases and J lost 4; bases outside the gene matches: 10. The CDR3 is 17 residues long. Germline values: CDR1 PRHDT, CDR2 FYEKMQ (reference sequence). DNA of the CDR3: TGTGCCAGCAGCTTAGGGTTTGACAGGGCCGGGTCAGATACGCAGTATTTT. It codes for CASSLGFDRAGSDTQYF.

The chain employs TRBV11-3 and TRBJ2-5, with 7 bases that match TRBD1. V gave up 4 bases and J gave up 2 bases; unmatched junction bases: 7. Germline CDR1 reads SGHNT; CDR2 reads YENEEA. This CDR3 is built from 15 residues. For the CDR3, the DNA is TGTGCCAGCAGCTATTATACAGGGGAACAAGAGACCCAGTACTTC. Amino acid sequence: CASSYYTGEQETQYF.